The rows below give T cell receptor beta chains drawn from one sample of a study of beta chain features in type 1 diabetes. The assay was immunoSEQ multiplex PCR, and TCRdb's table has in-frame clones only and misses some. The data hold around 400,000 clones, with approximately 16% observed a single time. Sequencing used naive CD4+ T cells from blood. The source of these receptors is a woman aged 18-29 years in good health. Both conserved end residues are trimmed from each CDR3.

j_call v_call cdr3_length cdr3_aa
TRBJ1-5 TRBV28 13 ASSFRDYSNQPQH
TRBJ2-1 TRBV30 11 AWSAMSVYEQF
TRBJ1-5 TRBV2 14 ASTPGQLMGHQPQH
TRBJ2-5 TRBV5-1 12 ASRLAELQETQY
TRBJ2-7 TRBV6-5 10 AVRQGLYEQY
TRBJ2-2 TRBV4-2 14 ASSQVAGGYTGELF
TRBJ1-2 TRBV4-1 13 ASSQPPGQGGGYT
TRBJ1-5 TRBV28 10 ASRGGGQPQH
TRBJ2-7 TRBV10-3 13 AISLTTGGRYEQY
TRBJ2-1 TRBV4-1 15 ASSQGLAGVVGNEQF
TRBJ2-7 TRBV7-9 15 ASSRLSRTDAGVEQY
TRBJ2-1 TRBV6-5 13 ASSIERGPNNEQF
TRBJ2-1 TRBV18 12 ASSPLALYNEQF
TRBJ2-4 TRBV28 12 ASSSGTGRNIQY
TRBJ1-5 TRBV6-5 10 ASSSGNQPQH
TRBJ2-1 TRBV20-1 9 SASRGNEQF
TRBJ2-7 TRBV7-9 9 ASSSPIEQY
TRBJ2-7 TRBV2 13 ASWRQGASSYEQY
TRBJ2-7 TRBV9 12 ASSGRTGGFEQY
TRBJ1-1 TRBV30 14 ARAQRDRGPNTEAF